This T cell receptor (beta chain) was sequenced for a study of cytomegalovirus exposure and HLA in healthy donors. At the level of the study: From donors who were HLA-typed, an early data release held approximately 80 million unique TCRs. Points from the study as a whole: Analysis was carried out at a later point, and it linked a missense DCLRE1C variant to TCR beta V- and J-gene trimming. Analyzed later, association rates of TCRs varied across HLA loci, with DRB1 most and HLA-C fewest. Sequences of the TCR beta chain were said to predict the HLA-A and HLA-B alleles of most subjects accurately.

A note on this clone: The antigen is undetermined.

The CDR3 length is 15 residues. V lost 6 bases, J lost 3 bases, and 10 bases stayed unmatched. CDR1 is SQVTM and CDR2 is ANQGSEA in the germline V gene. The PCR contained 60 Vbeta and 13 Jbeta primers. TCRdb's table, derived via immunoSEQ multiplex PCR, lists solely in-frame clones and lacks some. The table records 120,000 to 150,000 clones, around 79% of them present only once. Sequencing was carried out using PBMCs. The origin of this receptor is a man between 18 and 29 years old in good health and CMV-seronegative. This chain joins TRBV29-1 and TRBJ2-4, with 8 positions matching TRBD1. The DNA of the CDR3 is TGCAGCGTGGGAGGACAGGGAGCGGGCAAAAACATTCAGTACTTC. It is translated as CSVGGQGAGKNIQYF.